This TCR beta chain was observed in a study of cytomegalovirus exposure and HLA in healthy donors. Those who donated were healthy bone marrow donors. With 60 Vbeta and 13 Jbeta primers, the PCR was carried out. Original analysis: An analysis that came later counted roughly 80 million unique TCR beta chains, 9 million to 12 million shared. Sequenced by immunoSEQ multiplex PCR; TCRdb stores in-frame clones only, minus some. V and J calls and clone size are copied from that table; D and trimming were computed from the DNA. The sample holds about 150,000 clones; roughly three quarters are singletons and the top ten take almost 4.5%. This clone has more than one count but fewer than ten. The receptor was isolated from a man between 60 and 70 years old in good health and CMV-seronegative. The sequencing input was PBMCs.

CDR3 nucleotides: TGCGCCAGCAGCCTTCCAGGGGGCGATGAAAAACTGTTTTTT. Encoded protein: CASSLPGGDEKLFF. The gene calls are TRBV5-1 and TRBJ1-4; 8 bases align to TRBD1. With 4 bases clipped from V and 6 bases from J, the junction kept 5 bases outside the gene matches. The CDR3 sequence is 14 residues long. The V gene's germline CDR1 is SGHRS and CDR2 YFSETQ.